Shown below are 2 T cell receptor beta chains from a single sample sequenced in a study of T cell repertoires in cytomegalovirus infection. These receptors are not linked to any known antigen. TCRdb recomputed calls from the reads with MiXCR, one row per CDR3 protein. This table holds around 710,000 distinct CDR3 sequences, about 27% found once. The sample in question was cultured CD8+ T cells from PBMCs, obtained from culture after CMV antigen stimulation. The receptors originated from a human donor in good health (CMV status not recorded). Some clones in this sample may be carry-over from other donors' samples.

The rearrangement joins TRBV7-8 to TRBJ2-2; D may be TRBD2 (6 bases). The CDR3 sequence is 16 residues long. From germline, CDR1 is SGHVS and CDR2 FQNEAQ. V was clipped by 4 bases and J by 5 bases, with 17 bases between them. The CDR3 coding sequence is TGTGCCAGCAGCTCAAACGAGGGGAGGAGGACCGGGGAGCTGTTTTTT. Residues: CASSSNEGRRTGELFF.

The chain employs TRBV6-8 and TRBJ2-3; D perhaps matches TRBD2 (7 bases). V lost 1 base and J 2 bases, leaving 16 bases between the germline ends. Germline V gene sequence: CDR1 MNHGY, CDR2 SAAAGT. CDR3 size: 17 residues. CDR3 sequence reads: CASSYFPGRGPTDTQYF. Written as DNA, the CDR3 is TGTGCCAGCAGTTACTTCCCCGGGCGGGGGCCCACAGATACGCAGTATTTT.